Listed here is a single T cell receptor beta chain. The antigen is undetermined. This sample stems from a study of cytomegalovirus exposure and HLA in healthy donors. General study results and limits: Listed as cytomegalovirus-associated were roughly 180 TCR beta chains. By a later analysis, the bulk of CMV-associated TCR beta chains appeared HLA-restricted. Diagnosis of cytomegalovirus status made by the classifier reportedly showed high specificity and sensitivity. The authors confirmed in vitro that a few CMV-associated chains were specific for CMV antigens.

The PCR employed 60 Vbeta primers together with 13 Jbeta primers. Only in-frame clones appear in the TCRdb table, and some are missing; sequencing was by immunoSEQ multiplex PCR. Counted here are approximately 220,000 clones, over 60% occurring once; the ten biggest clones make up around 16%. The CDR3 is 14 amino acids. Per germline, CDR1 SGHKS and CDR2 YYEKEE (reference sequence). Trimming removed 3 bases from V and 2 bases from J, with 11 bases in between. The chain joins TRBV5-5 to TRBJ1-2, with a tentative D call TRBD1 (6 bases). The TCR sequence derives from a man in his forties in good health and CMV-seronegative. What was sequenced was PBMCs. CDR3 region: CASSSGQKNYGYTF. The CDR3 nucleotides are TGTGCCAGCAGCTCTGGACAGAAAAACTATGGCTACACCTTC.